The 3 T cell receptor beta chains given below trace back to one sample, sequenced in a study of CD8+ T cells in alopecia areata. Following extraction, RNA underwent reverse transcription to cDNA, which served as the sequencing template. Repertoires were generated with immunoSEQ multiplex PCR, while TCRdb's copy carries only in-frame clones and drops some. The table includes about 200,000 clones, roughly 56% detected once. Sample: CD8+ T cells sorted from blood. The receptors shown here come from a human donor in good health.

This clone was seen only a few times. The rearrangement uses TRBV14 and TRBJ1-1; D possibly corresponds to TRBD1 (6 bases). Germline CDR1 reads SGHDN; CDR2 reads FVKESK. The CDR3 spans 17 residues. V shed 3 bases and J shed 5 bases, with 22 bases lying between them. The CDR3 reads CASSHLNGTYTRTEAFF. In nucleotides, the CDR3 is TGTGCCAGCAGCCACCTGAACGGGACATATACCAGGACTGAAGCTTTCTTT.

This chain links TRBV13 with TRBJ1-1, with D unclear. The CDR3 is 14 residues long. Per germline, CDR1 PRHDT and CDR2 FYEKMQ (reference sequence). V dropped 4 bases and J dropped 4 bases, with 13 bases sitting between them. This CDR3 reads CASSSFDWSTEAFF. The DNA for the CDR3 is TGTGCCAGCAGCTCATTTGACTGGAGCACTGAAGCTTTCTTT.

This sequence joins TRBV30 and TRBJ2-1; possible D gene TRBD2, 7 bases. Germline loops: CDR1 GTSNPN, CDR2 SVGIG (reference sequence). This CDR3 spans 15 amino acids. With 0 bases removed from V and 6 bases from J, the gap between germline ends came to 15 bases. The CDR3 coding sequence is TGTGCCTGGAGTGTAGAAGGGGGGGCCTTCAATGAGCAGTTCTTC. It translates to CAWSVEGGAFNEQFF.